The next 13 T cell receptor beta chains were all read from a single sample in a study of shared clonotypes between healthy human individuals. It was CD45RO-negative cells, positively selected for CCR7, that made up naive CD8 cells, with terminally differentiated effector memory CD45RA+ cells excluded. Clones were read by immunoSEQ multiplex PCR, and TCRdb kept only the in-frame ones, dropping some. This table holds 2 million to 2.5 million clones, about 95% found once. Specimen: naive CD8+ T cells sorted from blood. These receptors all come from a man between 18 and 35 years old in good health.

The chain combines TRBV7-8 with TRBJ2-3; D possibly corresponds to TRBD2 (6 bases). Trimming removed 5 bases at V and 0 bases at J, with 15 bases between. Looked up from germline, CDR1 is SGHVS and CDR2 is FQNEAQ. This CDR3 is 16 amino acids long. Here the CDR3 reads CASSPPGTPSTDTQYF. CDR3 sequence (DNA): TGTGCCAGCAGCCCTCCAGGGACTCCTAGCACAGATACGCAGTATTTT.

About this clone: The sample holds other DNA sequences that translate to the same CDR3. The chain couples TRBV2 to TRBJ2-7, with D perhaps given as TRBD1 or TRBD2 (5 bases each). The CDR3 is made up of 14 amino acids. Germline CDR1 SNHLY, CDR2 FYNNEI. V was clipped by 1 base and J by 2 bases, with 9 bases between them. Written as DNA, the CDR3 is TGTGCCAGCAGTGAAGGACGGGGACCCTACGAGCAGTACTTC. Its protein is CASSEGRGPYEQYF.

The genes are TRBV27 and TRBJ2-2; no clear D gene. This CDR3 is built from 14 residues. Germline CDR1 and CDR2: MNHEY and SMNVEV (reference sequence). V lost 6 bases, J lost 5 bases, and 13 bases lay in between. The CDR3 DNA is TGTGCCAGCAGCTCGGGCAGTAGGACCGGGGAGCTGTTTTTT. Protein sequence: CASSSGSRTGELFF.

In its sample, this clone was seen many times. CDR3 DNA: TGTGCCTGGGGGGGACAGGGGAGAGAAAAACTGTTTTTT. The encoded protein is CAWGGQGREKLFF. V usage is TRBV30 and J usage is TRBJ1-4; TRBD1 matches at 10 bases. The V gene end was trimmed by 5 bases and the J gene end by 8 bases; junction bases not matched to a gene: 5. The CDR3 is 13 amino acids. Looked up from germline, CDR1 is GTSNPN and CDR2 is SVGIG (reference sequence). The variable domain in full, with the rest retrieved from reference TRBV30 and TRBJ1-4, is SQTIHQWPATLVQPVGSPLSLECTVEGTSNPNLYWYRQAAGRGLQLLFYSVGIGQISSEVPQNLSASRPQDRQFILSSKKLLLSDSGFYLCAWGGQGREKLFFGSGTQLSVL.

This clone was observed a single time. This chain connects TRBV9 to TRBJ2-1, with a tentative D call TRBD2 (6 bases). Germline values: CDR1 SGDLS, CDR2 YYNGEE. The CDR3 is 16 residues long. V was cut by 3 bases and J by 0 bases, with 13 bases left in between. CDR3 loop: CASSGDGGSSYNEQFF. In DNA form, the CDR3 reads TGTGCCAGCAGCGGCGACGGGGGAAGCTCCTACAATGAGCAGTTCTTC.

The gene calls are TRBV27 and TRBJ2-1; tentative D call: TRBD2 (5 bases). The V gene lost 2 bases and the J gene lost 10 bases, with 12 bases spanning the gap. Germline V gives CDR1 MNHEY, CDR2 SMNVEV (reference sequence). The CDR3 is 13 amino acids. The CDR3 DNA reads TGTGCCAGCAGTTTAGCCAGCGGTCTAGAGCAGTTCTTC. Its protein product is CASSLASGLEQFF.

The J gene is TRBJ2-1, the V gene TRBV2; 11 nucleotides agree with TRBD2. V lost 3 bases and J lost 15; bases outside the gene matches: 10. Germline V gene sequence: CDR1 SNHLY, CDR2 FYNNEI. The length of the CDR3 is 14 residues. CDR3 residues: CASSDGLAGGRGFF. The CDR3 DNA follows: TGTGCCAGCAGTGATGGGCTAGCGGGAGGCCGGGGGTTCTTC.

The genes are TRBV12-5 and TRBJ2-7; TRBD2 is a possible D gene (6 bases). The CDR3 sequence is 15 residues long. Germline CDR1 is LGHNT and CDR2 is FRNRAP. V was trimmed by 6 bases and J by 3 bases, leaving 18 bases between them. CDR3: CASGDGAGSLYEQYF. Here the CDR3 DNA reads TGTGCTAGTGGGGACGGGGCGGGGTCTCTCTACGAGCAGTACTTC.

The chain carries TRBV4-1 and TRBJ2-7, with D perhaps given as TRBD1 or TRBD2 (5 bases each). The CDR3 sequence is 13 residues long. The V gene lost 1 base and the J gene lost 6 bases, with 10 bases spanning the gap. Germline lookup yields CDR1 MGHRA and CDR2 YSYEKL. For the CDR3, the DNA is TGCGCCAGCAGCCAAGTTGAGGGGAGCGAGCAGTACTTC. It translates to CASSQVEGSEQYF.

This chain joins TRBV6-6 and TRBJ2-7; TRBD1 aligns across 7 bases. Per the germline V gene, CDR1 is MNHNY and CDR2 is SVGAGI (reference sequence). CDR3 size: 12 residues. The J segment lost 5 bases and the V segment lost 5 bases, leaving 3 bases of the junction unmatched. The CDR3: CASSETGNEQYF. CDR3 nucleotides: TGTGCCAGCAGTGAGACAGGGAACGAGCAGTACTTC.

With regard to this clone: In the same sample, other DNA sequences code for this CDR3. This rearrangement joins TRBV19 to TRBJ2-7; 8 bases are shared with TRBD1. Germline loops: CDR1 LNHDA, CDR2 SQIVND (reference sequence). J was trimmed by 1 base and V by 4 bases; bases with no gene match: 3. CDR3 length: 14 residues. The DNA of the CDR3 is TGTGCCAGTAGTACCTGGACAGGGTCCTACGAGCAGTACTTC. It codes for CASSTWTGSYEQYF.

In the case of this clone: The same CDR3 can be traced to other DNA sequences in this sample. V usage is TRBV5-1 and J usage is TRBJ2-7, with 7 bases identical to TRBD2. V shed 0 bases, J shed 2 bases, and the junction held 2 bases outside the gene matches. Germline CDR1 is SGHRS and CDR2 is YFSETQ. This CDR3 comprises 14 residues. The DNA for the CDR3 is TGCGCCAGCAGCTTGGACGGGGGGACCTACGAGCAGTACTTC. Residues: CASSLDGGTYEQYF.

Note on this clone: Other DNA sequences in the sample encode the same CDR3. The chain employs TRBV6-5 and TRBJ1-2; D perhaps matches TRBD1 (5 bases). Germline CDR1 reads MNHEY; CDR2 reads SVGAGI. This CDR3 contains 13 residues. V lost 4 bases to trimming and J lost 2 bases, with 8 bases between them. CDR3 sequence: CASSLTENYGYTF. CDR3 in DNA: TGTGCCAGCAGTTTGACAGAAAACTATGGCTACACCTTC.